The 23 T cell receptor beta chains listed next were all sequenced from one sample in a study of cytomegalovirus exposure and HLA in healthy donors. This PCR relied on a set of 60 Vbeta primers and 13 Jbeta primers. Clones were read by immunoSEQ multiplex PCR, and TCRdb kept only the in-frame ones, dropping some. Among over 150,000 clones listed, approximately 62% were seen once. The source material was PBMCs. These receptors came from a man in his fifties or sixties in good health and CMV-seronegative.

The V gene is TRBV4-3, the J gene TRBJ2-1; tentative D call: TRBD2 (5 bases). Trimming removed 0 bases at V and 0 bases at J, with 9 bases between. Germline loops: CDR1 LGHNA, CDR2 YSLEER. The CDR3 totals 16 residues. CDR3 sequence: CASSQDRGSSYNEQFF. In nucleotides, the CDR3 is TGCGCCAGCAGCCAAGATAGAGGGAGCTCCTACAATGAGCAGTTCTTC.

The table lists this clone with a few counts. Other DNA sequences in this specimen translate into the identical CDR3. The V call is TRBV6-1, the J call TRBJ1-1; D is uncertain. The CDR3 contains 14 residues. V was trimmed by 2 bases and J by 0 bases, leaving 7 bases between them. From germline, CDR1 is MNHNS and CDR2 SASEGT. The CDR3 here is CASSEPGMNTEAFF. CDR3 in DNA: TGTGCCAGCAGTGAACCGGGGATGAACACTGAAGCTTTCTTT.

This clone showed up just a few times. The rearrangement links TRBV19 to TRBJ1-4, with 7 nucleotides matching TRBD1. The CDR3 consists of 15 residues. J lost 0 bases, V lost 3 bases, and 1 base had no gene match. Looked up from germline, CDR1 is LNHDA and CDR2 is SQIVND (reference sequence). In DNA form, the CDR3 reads TGTGCCAGTAGTATGGGGACAGCAACTAATGAAAAACTGTTTTTT. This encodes CASSMGTATNEKLFF. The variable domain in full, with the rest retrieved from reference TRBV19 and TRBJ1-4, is DGGITQSPKYLFRKEGQNVTLSCEQNLNHDAMYWYRQDPGQGLRLIYYSQIVNDFQKGDIAEGYSVSREKKESFPLTVTSAQKNPTAFYLCASSMGTATNEKLFFGSGTQLSVL.

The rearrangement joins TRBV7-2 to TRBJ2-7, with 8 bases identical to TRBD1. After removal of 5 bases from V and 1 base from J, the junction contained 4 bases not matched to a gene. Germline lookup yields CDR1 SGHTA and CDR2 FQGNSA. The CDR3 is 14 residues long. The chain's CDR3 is CASSHRTGSYEQYF. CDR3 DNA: TGTGCCAGCAGCCACCGGACAGGGTCCTACGAGCAGTACTTC.

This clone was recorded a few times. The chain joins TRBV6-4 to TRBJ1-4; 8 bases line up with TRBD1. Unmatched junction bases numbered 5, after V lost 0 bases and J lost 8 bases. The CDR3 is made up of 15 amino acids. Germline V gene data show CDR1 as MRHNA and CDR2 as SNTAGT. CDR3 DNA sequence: TGTGCCAGCAGTGACTCGAGACAGGGGCCCGAAAAACTGTTTTTT. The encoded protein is CASSDSRQGPEKLFF.

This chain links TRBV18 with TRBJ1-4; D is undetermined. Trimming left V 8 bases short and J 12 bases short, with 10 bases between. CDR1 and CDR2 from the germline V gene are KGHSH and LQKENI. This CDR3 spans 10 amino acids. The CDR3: CASGGEELFF. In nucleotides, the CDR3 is TGTGCCAGCGGCGGGGAGGAACTGTTTTTT.

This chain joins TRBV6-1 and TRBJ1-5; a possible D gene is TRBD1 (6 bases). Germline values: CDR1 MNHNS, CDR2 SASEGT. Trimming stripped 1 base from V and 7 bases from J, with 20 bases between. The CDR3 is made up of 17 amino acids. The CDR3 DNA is TGTGCCAGCAGTGAAGGGGGAGGGGGTCGCAATAGGCAGCCCCAGCATTTT. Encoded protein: CASSEGGGGRNRQPQHF.

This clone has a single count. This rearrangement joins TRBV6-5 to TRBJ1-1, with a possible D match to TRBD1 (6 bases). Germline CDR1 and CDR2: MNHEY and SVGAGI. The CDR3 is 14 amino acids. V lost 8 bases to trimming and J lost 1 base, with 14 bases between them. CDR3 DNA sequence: TGTGCCAGCCTTATGGGGGGGCCGAACACTGAAGCTTTCTTT. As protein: CASLMGGPNTEAFF.

The DNA of the CDR3 is TGCGCCAGCAGCCAAGTTAGTCCGAACACTGAAGCTTTCTTT. The encoded protein is CASSQVSPNTEAFF. This chain joins TRBV4-1 and TRBJ1-1, with D unclear. Germline CDR1 MGHRA, CDR2 YSYEKL. V lost 1 base and J 1 base, leaving 7 bases between the germline ends. CDR3 length: 14 residues.

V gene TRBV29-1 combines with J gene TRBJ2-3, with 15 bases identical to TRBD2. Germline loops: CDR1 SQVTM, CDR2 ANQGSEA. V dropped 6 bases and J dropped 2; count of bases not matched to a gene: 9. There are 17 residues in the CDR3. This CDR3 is CSVAGTSGGLPTDTQYF. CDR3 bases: TGCAGCGTAGCCGGGACTAGCGGGGGGCTTCCCACAGATACGCAGTATTTT.

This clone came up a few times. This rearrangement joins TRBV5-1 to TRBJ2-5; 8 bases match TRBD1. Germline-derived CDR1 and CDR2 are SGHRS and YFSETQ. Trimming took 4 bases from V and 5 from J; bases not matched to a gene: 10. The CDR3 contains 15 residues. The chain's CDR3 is CASSPRTGQVETQYF. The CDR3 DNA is TGCGCCAGCAGCCCGAGGACAGGGCAAGTGGAGACCCAGTACTTC.

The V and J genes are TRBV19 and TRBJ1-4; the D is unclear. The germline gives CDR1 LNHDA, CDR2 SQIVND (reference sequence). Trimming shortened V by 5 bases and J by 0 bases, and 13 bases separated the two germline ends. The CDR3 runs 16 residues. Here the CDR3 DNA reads TGTGCCAGTAGTCTCCTTGGCGGAACAACTAATGAAAAACTGTTTTTT. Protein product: CASSLLGGTTNEKLFF.

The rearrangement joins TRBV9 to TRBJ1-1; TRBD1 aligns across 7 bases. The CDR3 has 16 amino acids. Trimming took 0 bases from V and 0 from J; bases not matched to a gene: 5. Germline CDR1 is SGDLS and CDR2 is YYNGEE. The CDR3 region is CASSVEKTGMNTEAFF. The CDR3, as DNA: TGTGCCAGCAGCGTAGAGAAGACAGGGATGAACACTGAAGCTTTCTTT.

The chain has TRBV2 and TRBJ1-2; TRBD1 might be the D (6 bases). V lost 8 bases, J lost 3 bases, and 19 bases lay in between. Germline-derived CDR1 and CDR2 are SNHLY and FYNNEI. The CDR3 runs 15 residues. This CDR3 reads CASRSEQGKYYGYTF. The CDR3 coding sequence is TGTGCCAGCCGTAGCGAACAGGGAAAATACTATGGCTACACCTTC.

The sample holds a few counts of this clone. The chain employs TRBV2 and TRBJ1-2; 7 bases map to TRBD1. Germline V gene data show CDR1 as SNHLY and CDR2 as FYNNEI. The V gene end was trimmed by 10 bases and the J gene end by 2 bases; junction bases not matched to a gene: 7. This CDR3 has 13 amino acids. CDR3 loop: CATVGGQNYGYTF. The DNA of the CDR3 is TGTGCCACGGTAGGGGGCCAGAACTATGGCTACACCTTC.

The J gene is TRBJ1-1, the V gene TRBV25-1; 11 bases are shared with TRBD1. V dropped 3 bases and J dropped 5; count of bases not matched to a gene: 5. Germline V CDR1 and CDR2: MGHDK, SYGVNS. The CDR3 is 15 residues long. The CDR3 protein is CASSEDRGLWTEAFF. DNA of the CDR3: TGTGCCAGCAGTGAGGACAGGGGGCTTTGGACTGAAGCTTTCTTT.

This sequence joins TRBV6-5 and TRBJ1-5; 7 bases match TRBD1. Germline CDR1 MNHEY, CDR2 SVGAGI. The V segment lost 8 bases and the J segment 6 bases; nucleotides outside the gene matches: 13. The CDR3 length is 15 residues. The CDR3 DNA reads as TGTGCCAGCTCAAAGGACGGGCAGGGGGTTCAGCCCCAGCATTTT. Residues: CASSKDGQGVQPQHF.

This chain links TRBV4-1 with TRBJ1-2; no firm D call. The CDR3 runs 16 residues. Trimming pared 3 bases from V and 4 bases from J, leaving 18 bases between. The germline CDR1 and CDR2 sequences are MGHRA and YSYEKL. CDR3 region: CASSHQIPGASYGYTF. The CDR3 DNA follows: TGCGCCAGCAGCCATCAAATCCCTGGAGCCAGCTATGGCTACACCTTC.

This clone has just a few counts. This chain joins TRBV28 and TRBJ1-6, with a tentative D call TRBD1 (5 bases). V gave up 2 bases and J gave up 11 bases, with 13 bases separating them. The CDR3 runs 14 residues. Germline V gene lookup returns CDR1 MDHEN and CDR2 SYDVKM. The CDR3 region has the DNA TGTGCCAGCAGTTTAGCCAGGGTAGGGCCACCCCTCCACTTT. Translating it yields CASSLARVGPPLHF.

CDR3 DNA sequence: TGTGCCAGCAGCTTCGGACTAGCGGGGTACAATGAGCAGTTCTTC. The encoded protein is CASSFGLAGYNEQFF. V usage is TRBV7-2 and J usage is TRBJ2-1; 12 nucleotides line up with TRBD2. Germline V gene sequence: CDR1 SGHTA, CDR2 FQGNSA. The V and J ends lost 3 bases and 4 bases, in that order; junction bases with no gene match: 1. This CDR3 spans 15 amino acids.

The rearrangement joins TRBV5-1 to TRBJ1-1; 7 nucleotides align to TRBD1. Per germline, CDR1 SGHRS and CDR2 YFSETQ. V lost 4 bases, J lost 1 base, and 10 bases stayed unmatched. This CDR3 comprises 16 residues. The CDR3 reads CASSERTGVSNTEAFF. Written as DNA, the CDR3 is TGCGCCAGCAGCGAAAGGACAGGCGTATCGAACACTGAAGCTTTCTTT. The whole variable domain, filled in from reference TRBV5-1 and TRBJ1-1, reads KAGVTQTPRYLIKTRGQQVTLSCSPISGHRSVSWYQQTPGQGLQFLFEYFSETQRNKGNFPGRFSGRQFSNSRSEMNVSTLELGDSALYLCASSERTGVSNTEAFFGQGTRLTVV.

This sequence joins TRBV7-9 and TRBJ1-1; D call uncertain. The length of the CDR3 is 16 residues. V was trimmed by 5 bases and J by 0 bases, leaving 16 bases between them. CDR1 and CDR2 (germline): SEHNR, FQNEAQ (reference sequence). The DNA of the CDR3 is TGTGCCAGCAGCCCGCGATCGAGCTCCATGAACACTGAAGCTTTCTTT. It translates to CASSPRSSSMNTEAFF.

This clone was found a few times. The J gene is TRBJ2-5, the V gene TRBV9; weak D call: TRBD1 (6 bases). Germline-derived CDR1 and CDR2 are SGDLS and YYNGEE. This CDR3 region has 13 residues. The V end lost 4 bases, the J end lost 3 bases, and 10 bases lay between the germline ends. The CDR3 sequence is CASSSHREETQYF. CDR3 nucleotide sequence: TGTGCCAGCAGCTCACACAGGGAAGAGACCCAGTACTTC.